This T cell receptor beta chain was recorded in a study of blood T cells in healthy people across ages. General study points: Naive T cell percentage showed a strong correlation with TCR beta diversity. With age, beta diversity per million T cells declined roughly linearly, significantly by 35 to 40. Aged donors had fewer naive CD4+ cells and lower diversity than long-lived donors.

The CDR3 runs 19 residues. The germline CDR1 and CDR2 sequences are KGHDR and SFDVKD. The junction had 16 bases not matched to a gene; V was cut back by 0 bases and J by 6 bases. As concerns this clonotype: Its cognate antigen is unknown.

With a J-beta primer mix and a sample-barcoded 5' primer, a second PCR ran about 7 to 12 cycles. Via MiXCR, TCRdb re-called the 5' RACE reads, giving one row per CDR3 protein. The sample shows more than 1,400,000 distinct CDR3 sequences, about 43% of them seen only once. Each individual donor underwent a draw of roughly 10 milliliters of peripheral blood. This receptor was obtained from a woman between 18 and 29 years old in good health. J is TRBJ2-1 and V is TRBV24-1, with 7 positions matching TRBD2. What was sequenced was blood. CDR3 sequence (DNA): TGTGCCACCAGTGATTTGGATCTGGGAGGGCCTGGGCTAGGCAATGAGCAGTTCTTC. Translation gives CATSDLDLGGPGLGNEQFF.